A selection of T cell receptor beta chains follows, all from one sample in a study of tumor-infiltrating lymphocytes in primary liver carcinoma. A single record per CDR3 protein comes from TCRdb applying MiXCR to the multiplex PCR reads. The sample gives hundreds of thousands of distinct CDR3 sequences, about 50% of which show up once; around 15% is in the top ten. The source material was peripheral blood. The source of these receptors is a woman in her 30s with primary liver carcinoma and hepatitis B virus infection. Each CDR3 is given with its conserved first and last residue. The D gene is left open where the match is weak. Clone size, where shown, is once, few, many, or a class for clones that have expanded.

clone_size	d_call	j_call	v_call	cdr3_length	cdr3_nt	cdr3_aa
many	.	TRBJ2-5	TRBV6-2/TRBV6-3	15	TGTGCCAGCAGTTTCATTACCCGGAGACAAGAGACCCAGTACTTC	CASSFITRRQETQYF
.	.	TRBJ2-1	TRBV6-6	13	TGTGCCAGCAGTTATGCCGTACTCGATGAGCAGTTCTTC	CASSYAVLDEQFF
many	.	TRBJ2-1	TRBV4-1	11	TGCGCCAGCAGCCAGAGCAATGAGCAGTTCTTC	CASSQSNEQFF
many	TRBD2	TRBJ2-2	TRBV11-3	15	TGTGCCAGCACCGGGGGGGGTACTGGCACCGGGGAGCTGTTTTTT	CASTGGGTGTGELFF
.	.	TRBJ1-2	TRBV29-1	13	TGCAGCGTTTCGATCGACATGAGCTATGGCCACACCTTC	CSVSIDMSYGHTF
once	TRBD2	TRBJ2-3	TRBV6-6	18	TGTGCCAGCAGGACCACCGGGGCTAGCGGGAGAGTCACAGATACGCAGTATTTT	CASRTTGASGRVTDTQYF
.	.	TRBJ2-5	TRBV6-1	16	TGTGCCAGCAGTGAAGCTGGAGGGTGGAGGGAAGAGACCCAGTACTTC	CASSEAGGWREETQYF
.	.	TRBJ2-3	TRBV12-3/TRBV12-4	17	TGTGCCAGCACGTTAGAGCTATCCCCCCTTAACACAGATACGCAGTATTTT	CASTLELSPLNTDTQYF
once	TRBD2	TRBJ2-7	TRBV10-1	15	TGCCCCAGCAGTGAGGCTAGCGGACTATCCTACGAGCAGTACTTC	CPSSEASGLSYEQYF
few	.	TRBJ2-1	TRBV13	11	TGTGCCAGCAGGAGTGGGGTTGAGCAGTTCTTC	CASRSGVEQFF
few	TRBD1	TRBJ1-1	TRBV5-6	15	TGTGCCAGCAGCTTGTTAGGGACAGCTTATTCCGAAGCTTTCTTT	CASSLLGTAYSEAFF
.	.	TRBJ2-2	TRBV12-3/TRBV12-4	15	TGTGCCAGCAGCGGGGGAGGCGCGAACACCGGGGAGTTGTTATTT	CASSGGGANTGELLF
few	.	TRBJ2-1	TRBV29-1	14	TGCGGGGCCTGGCCGACCATCGGCGGCAATGAGCAGTTCTTC	CGAWPTIGGNEQFF
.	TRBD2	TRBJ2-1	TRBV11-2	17	TGTGCCAGCAGCCTAGATTGGGGCGGGAGCTCCAACAATGAGCAGTTCTTC	CASSLDWGGSSNNEQFF
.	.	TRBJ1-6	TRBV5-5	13	TGTGCCAGCAGCTTGACAGGAGGTTCACCCCTCCACTTT	CASSLTGGSPLHF
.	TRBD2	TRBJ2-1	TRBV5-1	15	TGCGCCAGCAGCTACGGCGGGAGTGGAGCGGGTGAGCAGTTCTTC	CASSYGGSGAGEQFF
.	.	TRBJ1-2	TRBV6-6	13	TGTGCCAACAGTTACGACAGCACCTATGGCTACACCTTC	CANSYDSTYGYTF
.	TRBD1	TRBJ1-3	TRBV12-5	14	TGTGCTAGTGGTTCCACAGGGGCGGGAAACTCCATATATTTT	CASGSTGAGNSIYF
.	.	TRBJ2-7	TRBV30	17	TGTGCCTGGAGTAGGTATCTAGCGAACCTGATCAGGAACGAGCAGTACTTC	CAWSRYLANLIRNEQYF
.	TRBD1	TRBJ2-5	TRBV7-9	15	TGTGCCAGCAGCTCAAGACAGGGAACCCAAGAGACCCAGTACTTC	CASSSRQGTQETQYF
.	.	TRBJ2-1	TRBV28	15	TGTGCCAGCAGTCCATTAGCGGCAGTGTACAATGAGCAGTTCTTC	CASSPLAAVYNEQFF
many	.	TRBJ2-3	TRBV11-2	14	TGTGCCAGCAGCTTAGATCTCCAGGTCGGGCGTCAGGTATTT	CASSLDLQVGRQVF
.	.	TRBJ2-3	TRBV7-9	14	TGTGCCAGCAACATCCGACTGGGCACAGATACGCAGTATTTT	CASNIRLGTDTQYF
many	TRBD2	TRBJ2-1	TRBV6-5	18	TGTGCCAGCAGTTACACACTCCAACTAGCGGGAGGGCCTAATGAGCAGTTCTTC	CASSYTLQLAGGPNEQFF
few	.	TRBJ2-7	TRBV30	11	TGTGCCTGGAGTGTAGGTAGCGAGCAGTACTTC	CAWSVGSEQYF
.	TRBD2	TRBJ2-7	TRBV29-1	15	TGCAGCGTTGAAGTGCTAGCGGGACCGTACTACGAGCAGTACTTC	CSVEVLAGPYYEQYF
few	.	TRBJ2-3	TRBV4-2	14	TGTGCCAGCAGCCCACCAATGGGCACAGATACGCAGTATTTT	CASSPPMGTDTQYF
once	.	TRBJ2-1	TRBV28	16	TGTGCCAGCAGTCCCCTCGGACTCCCACCCTACATTGAGCAGTTCTTC	CASSPLGLPPYIEQFF
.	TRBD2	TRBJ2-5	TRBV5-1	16	TGCGCCAGCAGCTTGGCCGGGGGGACTATCCAAGAGACCCAGTACTTC	CASSLAGGTIQETQYF
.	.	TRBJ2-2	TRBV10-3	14	TGTGGCATCAGTGAGTCGGCAGGTACCGGGGAGCTGTTTTTT	CGISESAGTGELFF
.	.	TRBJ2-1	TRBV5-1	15	TGCGCCAGCAGCTTGGTGGGACTCCTGCTCACTGAGCAGTTCTTC	CASSLVGLLLTEQFF
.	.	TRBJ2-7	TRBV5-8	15	TGTGCCAGCAGCCCAGGGGGAGGATTTCTACGAGAGCAGTACTTC	CASSPGGGFLREQYF
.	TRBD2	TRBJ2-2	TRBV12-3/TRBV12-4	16	TGTGCCAGCAGTTTTGGTATCGGGGGGACGGCCGGGGAGCTGTTTTTT	CASSFGIGGTAGELFF
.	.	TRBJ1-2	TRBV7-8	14	TGTGCCAGCAGCTTAGTAGCGGGGACCCCTGGCTACACCTTC	CASSLVAGTPGYTF
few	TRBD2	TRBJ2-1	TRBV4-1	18	TGCGCCAGCAGCCGTGGGACTAGCGGGAGTCGGTCTTACAATGAGCAGTTCTTC	CASSRGTSGSRSYNEQFF
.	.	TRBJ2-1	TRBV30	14	TGTGCCCACCAGCAAGGGGGGAGATACAATGAGCAGTTCTTC	CAHQQGGRYNEQFF
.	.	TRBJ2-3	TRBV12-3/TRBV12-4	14	TGTGCCAGCAGGTTAGACAGGAGCACAGATACGCAGTATTTT	CASRLDRSTDTQYF